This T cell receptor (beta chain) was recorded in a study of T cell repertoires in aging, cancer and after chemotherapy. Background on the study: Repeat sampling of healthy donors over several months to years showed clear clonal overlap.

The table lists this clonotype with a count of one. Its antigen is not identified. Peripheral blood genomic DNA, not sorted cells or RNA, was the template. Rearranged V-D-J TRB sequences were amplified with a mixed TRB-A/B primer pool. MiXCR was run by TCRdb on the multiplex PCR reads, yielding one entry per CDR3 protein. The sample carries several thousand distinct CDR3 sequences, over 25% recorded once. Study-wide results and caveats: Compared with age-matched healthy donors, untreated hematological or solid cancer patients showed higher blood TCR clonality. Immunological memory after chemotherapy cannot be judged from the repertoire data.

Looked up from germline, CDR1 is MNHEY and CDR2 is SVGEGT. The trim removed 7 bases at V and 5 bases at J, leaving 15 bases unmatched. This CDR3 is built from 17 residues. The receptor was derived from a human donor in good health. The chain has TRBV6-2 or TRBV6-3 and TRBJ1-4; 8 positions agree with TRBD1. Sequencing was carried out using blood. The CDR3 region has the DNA TGTGCCAGCACCCAACAAATACAACAGGGGGGGAATGAAAAACTGTTTTTT. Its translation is CASTQQIQQGGNEKLFF.